This T cell receptor (beta chain) was found in a study of blood T cell repertoires in COVID-19. Profiled with immunoSEQ multiplex PCR; TCRdb holds only in-frame clones, not every one. The repertoire includes around 450,000 clones, 70% to 90% of them detected once, and approximately 2% sits in the top ten. V lost 3 bases, J lost 7 bases, and 17 bases lay in between. The CDR3 contains 16 residues. CDR1 and CDR2 (germline): SGHRS, YFSETQ. Participants came from about 24 US areas, aged roughly 18 to 89 years. Cohorts were based on clinical histories the participants reported. The chain has TRBV5-1 and TRBJ1-6; a weak D match, TRBD1 (5 bases). The sequencing input was PBMCs or T cells enriched from blood (not recorded which). The receptor was derived from a woman under 30 with acute COVID-19. The CDR3 DNA follows: TGCGCCAGCAGCTCCACAGGTGATAACAGGAATTCACCCCTCCACTTT. Amino acid sequence: CASSSTGDNRNSPLHF.